This record looks at one T cell receptor (beta chain) sequence and its context. As yet, its antigen is unknown. TCRdb keeps only in-frame clones here, not all; method: immunoSEQ multiplex PCR. The sample has about 60,000 clones, 75% to 90% seen once. The CDR3 has 15 residues. V shed 7 bases and J shed 0 bases, with 13 bases lying between them. Germline CDR1 is MNHEY and CDR2 is SVGAGI. The data belong to a study of a mutant IDH1 vaccine in newly diagnosed glioma. About the research overall: Patients had received radiotherapy, temozolomide, or both previously, most receiving both.

Study-level findings and limits: Detectable vaccine-induced immune responses arose in around 95% of patients.

Time point specified: week 23, last vaccination. Mutant IDH1 20-mer peptide, at 300 ug, made up each vaccine dose, with topical imiquimod. This receptor was identified in a man aged 35-49 years with glioma. The chain has TRBV6-5 and TRBJ1-5; D is possibly TRBD1 (5 bases). The sequences come from PBMCs, collected from a glioma patient whose treatment included an IDH1 peptide vaccine. CDR3 sequence reads: CASTRLGGSNQPQHF. CDR3 coding DNA: TGTGCCAGCACCAGACTGGGGGGTAGCAATCAGCCCCAGCATTTT.